At least ten counts were recorded for the clone carrying this T cell receptor beta chain. The data originate from a study of T-cell memory formation after mild COVID-19. V shed 0 bases and J shed 2 bases, with 20 bases lying between them. The CDR3 spans 18 residues. Germline V gene lookup returns CDR1 LGHNA and CDR2 YNFKEQ. TCR alpha and TCR beta cDNA libraries with sample barcodes and UMIs came from 5'RACE using constant-segment primers. Using its own MiXCR run on the 5' RACE reads, TCRdb lists one record per CDR3 protein. Of about 340,000 distinct CDR3 sequences detected, around a fifth appear once; the ten largest clones hold around 20%.

This TCR was recovered from a man aged 18 to 29 who had mild COVID-19 (a few samples of this study predate the infection). Cell type and time point are not known. The chain recombines TRBV4-2 with TRBJ2-7; no definite D call. The specimen sequenced was PBMCs or a T cell subset sorted from them (not recorded which). The CDR3 region is CASSQDEWPQLGAYEQYF. CDR3 nucleotide sequence: TGTGCCAGCAGCCAAGATGAGTGGCCCCAGCTAGGCGCCTACGAGCAGTACTTC.